This entry features one T cell receptor beta chain sequence. The antigen is undetermined. Trimming pared 5 bases from V and 0 bases from J, leaving 11 bases between. The germline V gene encodes CDR1 MDHEN and CDR2 SYDVKM. This CDR3 is built from 15 residues. The PCR contained 60 Vbeta and 13 Jbeta primers. The protocol was immunoSEQ multiplex PCR, while the TCRdb copy is restricted to in-frame clones and leaves out a portion. The table has 85,000 to 130,000 clones, 79% seen once. The data were obtained in a study of cytomegalovirus exposure and HLA in healthy donors. Study conclusions and caveats: Rare TCR sequences predominated, though certain public TCRs were found in many donors. TCR beta chain V- and J-gene trimming was linked, in a later analysis, to a missense variant in DCLRE1C.

V and J are TRBV28 and TRBJ2-1, with D hard to call. The TCR originated in a female donor in good health and CMV-seropositive. The specimen was PBMCs. The CDR3 region is CASSSTPSSYNEQFF. The DNA of the CDR3 is TGTGCCAGCAGTAGTACCCCTAGCTCCTACAATGAGCAGTTCTTC.